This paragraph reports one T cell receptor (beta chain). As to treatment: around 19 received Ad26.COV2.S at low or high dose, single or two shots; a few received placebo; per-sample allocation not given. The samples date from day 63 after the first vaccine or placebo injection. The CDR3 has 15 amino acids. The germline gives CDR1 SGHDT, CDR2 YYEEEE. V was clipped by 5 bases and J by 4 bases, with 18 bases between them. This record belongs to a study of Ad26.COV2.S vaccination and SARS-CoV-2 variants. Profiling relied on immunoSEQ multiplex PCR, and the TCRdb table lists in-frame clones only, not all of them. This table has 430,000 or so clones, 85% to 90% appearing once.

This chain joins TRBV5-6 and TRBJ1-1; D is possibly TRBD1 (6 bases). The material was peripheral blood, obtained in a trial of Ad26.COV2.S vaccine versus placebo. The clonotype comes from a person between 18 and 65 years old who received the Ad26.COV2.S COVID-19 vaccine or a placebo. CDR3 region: CASSQEYREGTEAFF. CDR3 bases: TGTGCCAGCAGTCAGGAGTACAGGGAGGGCACTGAAGCTTTCTTT.